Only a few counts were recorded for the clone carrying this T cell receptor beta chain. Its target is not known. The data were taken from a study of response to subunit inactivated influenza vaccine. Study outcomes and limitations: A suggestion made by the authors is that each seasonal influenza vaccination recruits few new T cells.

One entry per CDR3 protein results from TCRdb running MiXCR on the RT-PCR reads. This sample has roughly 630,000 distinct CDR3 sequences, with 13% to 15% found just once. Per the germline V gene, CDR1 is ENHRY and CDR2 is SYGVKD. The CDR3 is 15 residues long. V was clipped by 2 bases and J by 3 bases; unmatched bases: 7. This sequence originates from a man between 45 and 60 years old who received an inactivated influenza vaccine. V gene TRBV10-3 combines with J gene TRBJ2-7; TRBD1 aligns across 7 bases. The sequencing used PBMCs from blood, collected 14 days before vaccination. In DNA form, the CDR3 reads TGTGCCATCAGTGAGCTGGGACAGCACTACTACGAGCAGTACTTC. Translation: CAISELGQHYYEQYF.